This T cell receptor (beta chain) was documented in a study of response to subunit inactivated influenza vaccine (dated by TCRdb to 2016 to 2018). A note on the overall study: To follow how T cells responded to a trivalent subunit inactivated influenza vaccine, the researchers relied on deep quantitative profiling of the T cell receptor repertoire. Broader findings and caveats from the paper: The authors suggested that each seasonal influenza vaccination may recruit only a limited number of new T cells.

Library prep was done by RT-PCR. TCRdb lists the instrument as Illumina HiSeq 2500. Starting from the raw public reads, TCRdb applied fastp trimming at Q25, assembled clones with MiXCR and retained in-frame beta chains. Each CDR3 protein appears once, grouped with its most common genes and DNA. The sample data list about 780,000 distinct CDR3 sequences, and approximately 17% of these were observed just once. The ten largest clones capture approximately 11% of the sample. This clonotype was counted a few times. Its antigen is currently not known. Nothing much larger sits one base from this clone, and base qualities are not available. V drops 3 bases and J drops 6 bases, leaving 12 bases in between. The cysteine opens and the phenylalanine closes a CDR3 of 13 amino acids. Only the CDR3 portion is preserved as DNA: 39 bases, with reading frame beginning at the first base. Based on the germline V gene, the CDR1 and CDR2 sequences are LGHNA and YNFKEQ.

This receptor was obtained from a man between 45 and 60 years old who received an inactivated influenza vaccine. Donor details come from another sample of the same person, matched by shared clones. The rearrangement combines TRBV4-2 with TRBJ2-7; the D call could be TRBD1 or TRBD2, with each sharing 5 bases. Specimen: PBMCs from blood, collected roughly 5 days after vaccination. CDR3 reads: CASSQALGTEQYF. The nucleotides are TGTGCCAGCAGCCAGGCTCTGGGGACCGAGCAGTACTTC.